This T cell receptor (beta chain) was captured by sequencing in a study of blood T cell repertoires in COVID-19. Study overall: The United States, Italy and Spain were the sources of the acute and convalescent COVID-19 samples. Sources were T cells, B-cell-depleted T cells, or PBMCs; the material itself was cDNA or gDNA.

As handled by the study authors: Reference gene primer amplification in the assay estimated nucleated cell counts. TCRdb keeps only in-frame clones here, not all; method: immunoSEQ multiplex PCR. From that table come the V and J calls and clone size; the DNA was used to work out D and trimming. The sample includes around 150,000 clones, around 83% of them seen just once. CDR1 and CDR2 (germline): SGDLS, YYNGEE. Trimming took 0 bases from V and 7 from J; bases not matched to a gene: 9. The CDR3 spans 15 residues. This clonotype was obtained from a woman aged 45-65 years in a cohort sampled during active or convalescent COVID-19. Sequencing input: peripheral blood. This sequence joins TRBV9 and TRBJ2-7; 8 bases map to TRBD1. The CDR3 region has the DNA TGTGCCAGCAGCGTAGATTCGACAGGGGAACAAGAGCAGTACTTC. Residues: CASSVDSTGEQEQYF.